Listed here are 8 T cell receptor beta chains from one sample, sequenced in a study of Graves' ophthalmopathy and Graves' hyperthyroidism. RNA served as the template for amplifying TCR beta CDR3 regions. Second-round multiplex PCR came after a first-round RT-PCR that employed HTBI primers. One entry per CDR3 protein, called by TCRdb with MiXCR from the multiplex PCR reads. This table has roughly 600,000 distinct CDR3 sequences, less than 45% appearing once. The material sequenced was peripheral blood or thyroid tissue (not recorded which). The origin of the receptors is an adult man with Graves' hyperthyroidism.

This clonotype was detected ten times or more. The chain couples TRBV2 to TRBJ1-2; possible D gene TRBD1, 5 bases. The CDR3 has 13 amino acids. The germline CDR1 and CDR2 sequences are SNHLY and FYNNEI. The V end lost 7 bases, the J end lost 2 bases, and 11 bases lay between the germline ends. This CDR3 is CASIEDNNYGYTF. The CDR3, as DNA: TGTGCCAGCATAGAGGACAACAACTATGGCTACACCTTC.

As for this clonotype: The junction departs from germline at one end; a sequencing error may be responsible. The chain couples TRBV29-1 to TRBJ2-5; D perhaps matches TRBD1 (5 bases). Germline loops: CDR1 SQVTM, CDR2 ANQGSEA. The CDR3 loop spans 14 amino acids. The CDR3: CAWSSGMDQETQYF. In DNA, the CDR3 is TGTGCCTGGAGTTCAGGGATGGATCAAGAGACCCAGTACTTC.

In DNA, the CDR3 is TGTGCCAGCAGCCCAAGCGGGCCACGGTCAGGGGACTATGGCTACACCTTC. Translating gives CASSPSGPRSGDYGYTF. V gene TRBV7-2 combines with J gene TRBJ1-2; tentative D call: TRBD1 (6 bases). The V end was cut by 5 bases, the J end by 3 bases, with 22 bases between. Germline CDR1 is SGHTA and CDR2 is FQGNSA. The CDR3 extends over 17 amino acids.

The chain combines TRBV10-3 with TRBJ2-1; D gene ambiguous. The CDR3 totals 14 residues. Per the germline V gene, CDR1 is ENHRY and CDR2 is SYGVKD. Trimming cost V 4 bases and J 0 bases, with 7 bases left between them. This CDR3 is CAISGSVSYNEQFF. The CDR3 DNA reads TGTGCCATCAGTGGCAGCGTCTCCTACAATGAGCAGTTCTTC.

The V and J genes are TRBV11-2 and TRBJ1-2; perhaps TRBD1 as D (5 bases). Germline-derived CDR1 and CDR2 are SGHAT and FQNNGV. CDR3 length: 13 residues. V was cut by 5 bases and J by 8 bases, with 15 bases left in between. The CDR3 sequence: CASSQESWGGYTF. The CDR3 DNA is TGTGCCAGCAGCCAAGAATCCTGGGGCGGCTACACCTTC.

This clonotype was detected ten times or more. The gene calls are TRBV12-3 or TRBV12-4 and TRBJ1-5; 7 bases align to TRBD1. V shed 5 bases, J shed 3 bases, and the junction held 13 bases outside the gene matches. The length of the CDR3 is 17 residues. Here the CDR3 reads CASSHRTGGSYNQPQHF. The CDR3 bases are TGTGCCAGCAGTCACCGGACAGGCGGGTCCTACAATCAGCCCCAGCATTTT.

This clonotype was seen repeatedly, ten times or more. The chain is built from TRBV20-1 and TRBJ2-7; D is unclear. The length of the CDR3 is 13 residues. Germline V gene lookup returns CDR1 DFQATT and CDR2 SNEGSKA (reference sequence). Trimming cost V 0 bases and J 7 bases, with 13 bases left between them. The CDR3 nucleotides read TGCAGTGCTAGAGAACAGAGGTTCTATGAGCAGTACTTC. Translation gives CSAREQRFYEQYF.

This chain joins TRBV20-1 and TRBJ2-3; 8 bases are a match to TRBD2. The ends lost 3 bases at V and 1 base at J; junction bases unmatched: 3. Germline CDR1 reads DFQATT; CDR2 reads SNEGSKA (reference sequence). This CDR3 contains 14 residues. DNA of the CDR3: TGCAGTGCTAGGGTAGCGGGACGCACAGATACGCAGTATTTT. It encodes CSARVAGRTDTQYF.